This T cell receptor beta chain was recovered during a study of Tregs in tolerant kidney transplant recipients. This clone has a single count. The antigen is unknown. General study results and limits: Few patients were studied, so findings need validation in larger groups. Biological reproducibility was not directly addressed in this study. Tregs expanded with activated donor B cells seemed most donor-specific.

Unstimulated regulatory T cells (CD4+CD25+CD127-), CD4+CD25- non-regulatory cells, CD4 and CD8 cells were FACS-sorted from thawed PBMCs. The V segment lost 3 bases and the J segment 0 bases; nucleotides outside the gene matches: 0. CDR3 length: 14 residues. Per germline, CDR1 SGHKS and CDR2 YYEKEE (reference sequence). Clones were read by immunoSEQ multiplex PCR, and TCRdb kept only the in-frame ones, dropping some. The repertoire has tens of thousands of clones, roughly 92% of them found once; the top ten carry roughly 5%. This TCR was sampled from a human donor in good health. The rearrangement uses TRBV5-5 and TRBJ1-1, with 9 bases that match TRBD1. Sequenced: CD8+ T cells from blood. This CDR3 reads CASSWDRVNTEAFF. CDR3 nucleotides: TGTGCCAGCAGCTGGGACAGGGTGAACACTGAAGCTTTCTTT.